This TCR beta chain originates from a study of CD8 T cells in ankylosing spondylitis. General study findings and limits: The study identified a TCR beta motif of several highly homologous variants that appeared characteristic of ankylosing spondylitis blood. A CD8+ phenotype characterized the disease-linked clones, which were relatively rare in peripheral blood.

Trimming left V 0 bases short and J 0 bases short, with 13 bases between. Per the germline V gene, CDR1 is SGDLS and CDR2 is YYNGEE. CDR3 size: 18 residues. Via MiXCR, TCRdb re-called the 5' RACE reads, giving one row per CDR3 protein. The data hold fewer than 550,000 distinct CDR3 sequences, with about 5.4% observed a single time. This clonotype has at least ten counts. Its matching antigen is unknown. This receptor was taken from a male donor with ankylosing spondylitis. The chain combines TRBV9 with TRBJ2-6; a possible D gene is TRBD1 (5 bases). Sequenced sample: blood, either unsorted or a sorted T cell fraction (not recorded which). For the CDR3, the DNA is TGTGCCAGCAGCGTAGAACACACAGGCCCCTCTGGGGCCAACGTCCTGACTTTC. Translation: CASSVEHTGPSGANVLTF.